This TCR beta chain was sequenced for a study of response to subunit inactivated influenza vaccine. TCRdb passed the RT-PCR reads through MiXCR, listing each CDR3 protein once. The sample holds approximately 170,000 distinct CDR3 sequences, approximately 12% seen once. CDR3 length: 15 amino acids. Germline-derived CDR1 and CDR2 are SGHAT and FQNNGV. With 1 base clipped from V and 1 base from J, the junction kept 4 bases outside the gene matches. This sample was also put to use in a study of T cells expressing NK-cell markers. That work contributes: TCR beta cDNA was made by 5'RACE template switching with UMIs.

This TCR was recovered from a man in his fifties who received an inactivated influenza vaccine. Source: CD8+ T cells sorted from PBMCs, taken 11 to 12 days after vaccination. The genes are TRBV11-2 and TRBJ2-7, with 7 bases aligning to TRBD1. The CDR3 region has the DNA TGTGCCAGCAGCTTAGGCAGGGGGACATCCTACGAGCAGTACTTC. It translates to CASSLGRGTSYEQYF.